Listed below are T cell receptor beta chains from one sample, sequenced in a study of blood T cell repertoires in COVID-19. Method: immunoSEQ multiplex PCR; TCRdb's copy keeps in-frame clones and lacks some. The sample has 98,000 or so clones, around four fifths seen once. The sequenced sample consisted of peripheral blood. These receptors were collected from a man in his 60s with acute or convalescent COVID-19. Each CDR3 is given with its conserved first and last residue. D genes are given only for firm matches.

TRBJ2-1 | TRBV6-5 | TRBD2 | CASSYLAGGRGEQFF
TRBJ1-4 | TRBV30 | - | CAWSGDPRMVGEKLFF
TRBJ2-1 | TRBV19 | TRBD2 | CASIATSGSLAGQFF
TRBJ2-3 | TRBV2 | - | CASRGPRSGSTDTQYF
TRBJ1-1 | TRBV24-1 | TRBD1 | CATSDPGQGATEAFF
TRBJ1-5 | TRBV28 | - | CASSPTTGLDNQPQHF
TRBJ1-6 | TRBV3-1/TRBV3-2 | - | CASSDLDNSPLHF
TRBJ2-2 | TRBV11-2 | - | CASSLVVSTGELFF
TRBJ1-2 | TRBV11-3 | TRBD1 | CASSPGQFSYGYTF
TRBJ2-7 | TRBV7-2 | - | CASSLVVGEQYF
TRBJ2-3 | TRBV28 | - | CAGRGVETDTQYF